The clone carrying this T cell receptor beta chain was detected many times. V lost 4 bases to trimming and J lost 1 base, with 5 bases between them. The CDR3 is made up of 13 amino acids. The germline CDR1 and CDR2 sequences are LNHDA and SQIVND (reference sequence). This sample was included in a study of regulatory T cells in long-lasting Graves disease. Libraries of TCR beta came from iRepertoire HTBI primers plus Arm-PCR of CDR3 regions. TCRdb analysed the multiplex PCR reads with MiXCR anew, one entry per CDR3 protein. The table records fewer than 450,000 distinct CDR3 sequences, 20% to 25% of them present only once. The time point here: persistent/refractory GD, antithyroid drugs over 5 years with positive TRAb. PBMC RNA was the source of the TCR library.

This material consisted of peripheral blood mononuclear cells (PBMCs), taken when the disease was refractory, from a patient treated with antithyroid drugs. The gene calls are TRBV19 and TRBJ1-5; D not resolved. This TCR was sampled from a female donor with Graves disease. The CDR3 bases are TGTGCCAGTAGTAAGGACAGCAATCAGCCCCAGCATTTT. Amino acids: CASSKDSNQPQHF.